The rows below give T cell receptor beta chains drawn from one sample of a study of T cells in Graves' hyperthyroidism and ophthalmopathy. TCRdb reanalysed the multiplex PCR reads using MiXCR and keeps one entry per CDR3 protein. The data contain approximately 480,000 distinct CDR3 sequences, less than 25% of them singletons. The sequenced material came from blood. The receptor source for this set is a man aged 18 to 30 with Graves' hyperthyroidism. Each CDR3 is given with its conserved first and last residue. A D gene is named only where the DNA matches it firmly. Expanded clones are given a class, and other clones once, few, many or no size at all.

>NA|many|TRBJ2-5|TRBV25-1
CASSEYSFRRETQYF
TGTGCCAGCAGTGAATATTCCTTCCGCCGGGAGACCCAGTACTTC
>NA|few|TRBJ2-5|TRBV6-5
CASVVGRRPVQETQYF
TGTGCCAGCGTTGTTGGACGGAGACCCGTTCAAGAGACCCAGTACTTC
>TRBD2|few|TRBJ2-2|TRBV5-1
CASKSGVNTGELFF
TGCGCCAGCAAAAGCGGGGTGAACACCGGGGAGCTGTTTTTT
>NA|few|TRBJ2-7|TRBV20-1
CSARDIRGLSYEQYF
TGCAGTGCTAGAGATATCAGGGGACTCTCCTACGAGCAGTACTTC
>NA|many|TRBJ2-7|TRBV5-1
CASSLGGGYEQYF
TGCGCCAGCAGCTTGGGAGGGGGATACGAGCAGTACTTC
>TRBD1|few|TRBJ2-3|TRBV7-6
CASSSLGTASTDTQYF
TGTGCCAGCAGCTCACTCGGGACAGCGAGCACAGATACGCAGTATTTT
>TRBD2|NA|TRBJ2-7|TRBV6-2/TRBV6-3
CASRLSGRPDEQYF
TGTGCCAGCAGGCTTAGCGGGAGGCCGGACGAGCAGTACTTC
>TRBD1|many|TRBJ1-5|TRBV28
CATQTGGNQPQHF
TGTGCCACTCAAACAGGGGGCAATCAGCCCCAGCATTTT
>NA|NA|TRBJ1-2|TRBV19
CASSGDATNYGYTF
TGTGCCAGTAGCGGGGACGCCACTAACTATGGCTACACCTTC
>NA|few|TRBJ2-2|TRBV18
CASSPPNFTYTGELFF
TGTGCCAGCTCACCACCGAACTTCACTTACACCGGGGAGCTGTTTTTT
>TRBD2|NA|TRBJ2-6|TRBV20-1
CSASPRWLAVPSGANVLTF
TGCAGTGCTAGTCCCCGATGGCTAGCGGTCCCCTCTGGGGCCAACGTCCTGACTTTC
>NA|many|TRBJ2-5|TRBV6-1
CASSGSGRGVRETQYF
TGTGCCAGCTCTGGAAGCGGCAGGGGAGTACGAGAGACCCAGTACTTC
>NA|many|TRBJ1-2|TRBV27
CASSPRALGDYGYTF
TGTGCCAGCAGTCCCAGGGCCTTAGGTGACTATGGCTACACCTTC
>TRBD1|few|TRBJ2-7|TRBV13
CASSSAGTGIHEQYF
TGTGCCAGCAGCTCGGCCGGGACAGGGATCCACGAGCAGTACTTC
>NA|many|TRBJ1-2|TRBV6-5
CASSYYPGSDYGYTF
TGTGCCAGCAGTTACTACCCGGGGTCGGACTATGGCTACACCTTC
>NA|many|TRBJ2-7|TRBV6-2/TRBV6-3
CASSPSGGTYEQYF
TGTGCCAGCAGCCCCTCCGGTGGAACCTACGAGCAGTACTTC
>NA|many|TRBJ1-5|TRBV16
CASSQAGYSNQPQHF
TGTGCCAGCAGCCAGGCAGGGTATAGCAATCAGCCCCAGCATTTT
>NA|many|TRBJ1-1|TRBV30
CALEGDSGTEAFF
TGTGCCTTAGAGGGTGACTCGGGCACTGAAGCTTTCTTT
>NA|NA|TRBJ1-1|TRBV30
CAGKAETNTEAFF
TGTGCCGGAAAGGCGGAGACGAACACTGAAGCTTTCTTT
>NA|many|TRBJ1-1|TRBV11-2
CASSLEYADTEAFF
TGTGCCAGCAGCTTAGAATATGCTGACACTGAAGCTTTCTTT
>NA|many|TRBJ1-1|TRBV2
CATQAGTMNTEAFF
TGTGCCACCCAGGCAGGGACTATGAACACTGAAGCTTTCTTT
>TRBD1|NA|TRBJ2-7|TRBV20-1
CSAPRTGTHEQYF
TGCAGTGCTCCCCGGACAGGGACCCACGAGCAGTACTTC